These T cell receptor beta chains were read from a single sample in a study of human T cells and chemical hapten exposure. TCRdb passed the RACE reads through MiXCR, listing each CDR3 protein once. The sample lists approximately 72,000 distinct CDR3 sequences, around 10% occurring once. Sequencing used whole blood, obtained in connection with sensitization to the hapten diphenylcyclopropenone (DPC). The source of these receptors is a woman aged 50 to 65 with alopecia areata. Some clones in this sample may be carry-over from other donors' samples. Each CDR3 is given with its conserved first and last residue. The order of the fields is clone size, J gene, D gene, CDR3 length, V gene, CDR3 DNA, CDR3 protein. A D gene is named only where the DNA matches it firmly. A row's size may be missing; if present it is once, few, many or a size class.

clone size: many
J gene: TRBJ2-1
D gene: TRBD2
CDR3 length: 15
V gene: TRBV7-6
CDR3 DNA: TGTGCCAGCAGCTCCCATGCTAGCGGGGGTGATGAGCAGTTCTTC
CDR3 protein: CASSSHASGGDEQFF

clone size: NA
J gene: TRBJ2-7
D gene: NA
CDR3 length: 13
V gene: TRBV2
CDR3 DNA: TGTGCCAGCAGACGCCGGGACTCCTACGAGCAGTACTTC
CDR3 protein: CASRRRDSYEQYF

clone size: few
J gene: TRBJ2-5
D gene: TRBD1
CDR3 length: 18
V gene: TRBV20-1
CDR3 DNA: TGCAGTGCTAGAGATCTCATCTTTTTTGGACAGGGCCAAGAGACCCAGTACTTC
CDR3 protein: CSARDLIFFGQGQETQYF

clone size: NA
J gene: TRBJ2-3
D gene: TRBD2
CDR3 length: 15
V gene: TRBV7-2
CDR3 DNA: TGTGCCAGCAACTCGGGACTAGCGGGCCAGAGTACGCAGTATTTT
CDR3 protein: CASNSGLAGQSTQYF

clone size: NA
J gene: TRBJ1-6
D gene: TRBD1
CDR3 length: 15
V gene: TRBV18
CDR3 DNA: TGTGCCAGCTCACCAGGGGGACAGACTAATTCACCCCTCCACTTT
CDR3 protein: CASSPGGQTNSPLHF

clone size: few
J gene: TRBJ2-4
D gene: NA
CDR3 length: 16
V gene: TRBV6-2/TRBV6-3
CDR3 DNA: TGTGCCAGCAGTGAACCCTCAGGGGCAACCAAAAACATTCAGTACTTC
CDR3 protein: CASSEPSGATKNIQYF

clone size: few
J gene: TRBJ2-7
D gene: NA
CDR3 length: 12
V gene: TRBV7-9
CDR3 DNA: TGTGCCAGCAGCCCTGAAGCCTACGAGCAGTACTTC
CDR3 protein: CASSPEAYEQYF

clone size: many
J gene: TRBJ1-6
D gene: NA
CDR3 length: 16
V gene: TRBV4-1
CDR3 DNA: TGCGCCAGCAGTTCCGGAGGGGCCTCCTATAATTCACCCCTCCACTTT
CDR3 protein: CASSSGGASYNSPLHF

clone size: NA
J gene: TRBJ1-3
D gene: NA
CDR3 length: 15
V gene: TRBV6-2/TRBV6-3
CDR3 DNA: TGTGCCAGCAGTATCACAGGCCTCCACGGAAACACCATATATTTT
CDR3 protein: CASSITGLHGNTIYF

clone size: many
J gene: TRBJ1-4
D gene: TRBD1
CDR3 length: 15
V gene: TRBV2
CDR3 DNA: TGTGCCAGCAGGCCGACCGGGACAGAGTATGAAAAACTGTTTTTT
CDR3 protein: CASRPTGTEYEKLFF

clone size: few
J gene: TRBJ1-1
D gene: TRBD1
CDR3 length: 16
V gene: TRBV11-3
CDR3 DNA: TGTGCCAGCAGCCCAGGACAGGGGTCGATGAACACTGAAGCTTTCTTT
CDR3 protein: CASSPGQGSMNTEAFF

clone size: few
J gene: TRBJ2-7
D gene: NA
CDR3 length: 13
V gene: TRBV14
CDR3 DNA: TGTGCCAGCAGCCAAGGAGCGGGCGCCAGGCAGTACTTC
CDR3 protein: CASSQGAGARQYF

clone size: NA
J gene: TRBJ1-2
D gene: NA
CDR3 length: 12
V gene: TRBV19
CDR3 DNA: TGTGCCAGTAGGACAGTAGCTTATGGCTACACCTTC
CDR3 protein: CASRTVAYGYTF

clone size: many
J gene: TRBJ2-1
D gene: TRBD2
CDR3 length: 15
V gene: TRBV7-2
CDR3 DNA: TGTGCCAGCAGCCCGGGGGGGCCAGTCTACAATGAGCAGTTCTTC
CDR3 protein: CASSPGGPVYNEQFF

clone size: few
J gene: TRBJ1-1
D gene: NA
CDR3 length: 15
V gene: TRBV7-9
CDR3 DNA: TGTGCCAGCAGCTTAGCCCTACAGGGATTCACTGAAGCTTTCTTT
CDR3 protein: CASSLALQGFTEAFF

clone size: many
J gene: TRBJ1-4
D gene: NA
CDR3 length: 14
V gene: TRBV4-3
CDR3 DNA: TGCGCCAGCAGCCAATTCCAGGGCAATGAAAAACTGTTTTTT
CDR3 protein: CASSQFQGNEKLFF

clone size: many
J gene: TRBJ1-1
D gene: NA
CDR3 length: 15
V gene: TRBV6-2/TRBV6-3
CDR3 DNA: TGTGCCAGCAGTTCCCCGCTGGCGGTCTCCACTGAAGCTTTCTTT
CDR3 protein: CASSSPLAVSTEAFF

clone size: many
J gene: TRBJ2-7
D gene: NA
CDR3 length: 14
V gene: TRBV20-1
CDR3 DNA: TGCAGTGCTAAGGGGGGAGTGACCCCCTACGAGCAGTACTTC
CDR3 protein: CSAKGGVTPYEQYF

clone size: few
J gene: TRBJ1-1
D gene: NA
CDR3 length: 14
V gene: TRBV20-1
CDR3 DNA: TGCAGTAAACTAGGGGGGGCTTTGGGCACTGAAGCTTTCTTT
CDR3 protein: CSKLGGALGTEAFF

clone size: NA
J gene: TRBJ2-7
D gene: NA
CDR3 length: 14
V gene: TRBV20-1
CDR3 DNA: TGCAGTTTATTATCACATGGGAACTCCTACGAGCAGTACTTC
CDR3 protein: CSLLSHGNSYEQYF

clone size: NA
J gene: TRBJ1-1
D gene: NA
CDR3 length: 16
V gene: TRBV3-1
CDR3 DNA: TGTGCCAGCAGCCAAGATTTAGGGGGGCAGGTACCTGAAGCTTTCTTT
CDR3 protein: CASSQDLGGQVPEAFF

clone size: many
J gene: TRBJ1-1
D gene: NA
CDR3 length: 14
V gene: TRBV7-2
CDR3 DNA: TGTGCCAGCAGCACACAGTGGTTGAACACTGAAGCTTTCTTT
CDR3 protein: CASSTQWLNTEAFF

clone size: NA
J gene: TRBJ1-5
D gene: NA
CDR3 length: 12
V gene: TRBV20-1
CDR3 DNA: TGCAGTGCTAGCCGTGCTGATCAGCCCCAGCATTTT
CDR3 protein: CSASRADQPQHF

clone size: few
J gene: TRBJ2-2
D gene: TRBD1
CDR3 length: 17
V gene: TRBV10-1
CDR3 DNA: TGCGCCAGCAGTGAGCTCTGGACAGGGAAGAACACCGGGGAGCTGTTTTTT
CDR3 protein: CASSELWTGKNTGELFF

clone size: many
J gene: TRBJ2-2
D gene: NA
CDR3 length: 16
V gene: TRBV11-2
CDR3 DNA: TGTGCCAGCAGCCGCCCTGCGCGGGCCCTCGCCGGGGAGCTGTTTTTT
CDR3 protein: CASSRPARALAGELFF

clone size: many
J gene: TRBJ1-6
D gene: TRBD1
CDR3 length: 18
V gene: TRBV12-3/TRBV12-4
CDR3 DNA: TGTGCCAGCAGTCGCCGCTACAGGGGGCTGACCTATAATTCACCCCTCCACTTT
CDR3 protein: CASSRRYRGLTYNSPLHF

clone size: many
J gene: TRBJ2-7
D gene: NA
CDR3 length: 12
V gene: TRBV7-2
CDR3 DNA: TGTGCCAGCAGCTTAGCGCGAGGCGAGCAGTACTTC
CDR3 protein: CASSLARGEQYF

clone size: many
J gene: TRBJ2-3
D gene: TRBD2
CDR3 length: 15
V gene: TRBV11-2
CDR3 DNA: TGTGCCAGCAACCGAGGGGGACTAGCGGCAGATACGCAGTATTTT
CDR3 protein: CASNRGGLAADTQYF

clone size: NA
J gene: TRBJ2-3
D gene: NA
CDR3 length: 15
V gene: TRBV11-2
CDR3 DNA: TGTGCCAGCAGCTCGAAACAGATATTCACAGATACGCAGTATTTT
CDR3 protein: CASSSKQIFTDTQYF

clone size: NA
J gene: TRBJ2-7
D gene: NA
CDR3 length: 15
V gene: TRBV10-3
CDR3 DNA: TGTGCCATCAGTGGGGCCGATCTCATCTCCTACGAGCAGTACTTC
CDR3 protein: CAISGADLISYEQYF

clone size: many
J gene: TRBJ2-3
D gene: NA
CDR3 length: 15
V gene: TRBV11-2
CDR3 DNA: TGTGCCAGCGGATATGGGCCCGGAACGACAGATACGCAGTATTTT
CDR3 protein: CASGYGPGTTDTQYF

clone size: few
J gene: TRBJ1-2
D gene: NA
CDR3 length: 13
V gene: TRBV28
CDR3 DNA: TGTGCCAGCTCTTTACAGGCCCGATATGGCTACACCTTC
CDR3 protein: CASSLQARYGYTF

clone size: many
J gene: TRBJ1-6
D gene: NA
CDR3 length: 15
V gene: TRBV2
CDR3 DNA: TGTGCCAGCATGCCTTGGGTGGGGGTTAATTCACCCCTCCACTTT
CDR3 protein: CASMPWVGVNSPLHF

clone size: few
J gene: TRBJ2-3
D gene: TRBD2
CDR3 length: 13
V gene: TRBV20-1
CDR3 DNA: TGCAGTGCTAGCGGGGGGGCGCAAGATACGCAGTATTTT
CDR3 protein: CSASGGAQDTQYF

clone size: few
J gene: TRBJ2-7
D gene: NA
CDR3 length: 13
V gene: TRBV7-2
CDR3 DNA: TGTGCCAGCAGCGCTGACGGACCCTACGAGCAGTACTTC
CDR3 protein: CASSADGPYEQYF

clone size: NA
J gene: TRBJ2-7
D gene: NA
CDR3 length: 15
V gene: TRBV11-2
CDR3 DNA: TGTGCCAGCAGTCCGGAAATCGGGGGATCCTACGAGCAGTACTTC
CDR3 protein: CASSPEIGGSYEQYF

clone size: few
J gene: TRBJ2-7
D gene: NA
CDR3 length: 13
V gene: TRBV18
CDR3 DNA: TGTGCCAGCTCACGTACAGGGCCGGACGAGCAGTACTTC
CDR3 protein: CASSRTGPDEQYF

clone size: many
J gene: TRBJ1-6
D gene: TRBD1
CDR3 length: 16
V gene: TRBV20-1
CDR3 DNA: TGCAGTGCTAGACCGGGACAGGGGCCCGATAATTCACCCCTCCACTTT
CDR3 protein: CSARPGQGPDNSPLHF

clone size: many
J gene: TRBJ2-1
D gene: NA
CDR3 length: 13
V gene: TRBV6-2/TRBV6-3
CDR3 DNA: TGTGCCAGCAGCCTCCTTGGAGGGGGTGAGCAGTTCTTC
CDR3 protein: CASSLLGGGEQFF

clone size: few
J gene: TRBJ2-7
D gene: TRBD2
CDR3 length: 13
V gene: TRBV7-8
CDR3 DNA: TGTGCCAGCAGCTCCGGGACTAGCAACGAGCAGTACTTC
CDR3 protein: CASSSGTSNEQYF

clone size: NA
J gene: TRBJ1-5
D gene: NA
CDR3 length: 12
V gene: TRBV28
CDR3 DNA: TGTGCCAGCACCACTAGCAATCAGCCCCAGCATTTT
CDR3 protein: CASTTSNQPQHF

clone size: many
J gene: TRBJ2-5
D gene: NA
CDR3 length: 15
V gene: TRBV7-6
CDR3 DNA: TGTGCCAGCAGCTTAGGCGGCGGGGGCGAGGAGACCCAGTACTTC
CDR3 protein: CASSLGGGGEETQYF

clone size: NA
J gene: TRBJ1-1
D gene: NA
CDR3 length: 13
V gene: TRBV18
CDR3 DNA: TGTGCCAGCTCGCCCCAACGCGACACTGAAGCTTTCTTT
CDR3 protein: CASSPQRDTEAFF

clone size: many
J gene: TRBJ1-1
D gene: NA
CDR3 length: 13
V gene: TRBV10-1
CDR3 DNA: TGCGCCAGCAGAAGAGGGACGAACACTGAAGCTTTCTTT
CDR3 protein: CASRRGTNTEAFF

clone size: few
J gene: TRBJ1-5
D gene: NA
CDR3 length: 13
V gene: TRBV29-1
CDR3 DNA: TGCAGCGTTGGGGCGGACCCCAATCAGCCCCAGCATTTT
CDR3 protein: CSVGADPNQPQHF

clone size: many
J gene: TRBJ2-1
D gene: NA
CDR3 length: 14
V gene: TRBV29-1
CDR3 DNA: TGCAGCGTCACCCCCCCTCCAGGGGTCAATGAGCAGTTCTTC
CDR3 protein: CSVTPPPGVNEQFF

clone size: many
J gene: TRBJ1-2
D gene: NA
CDR3 length: 12
V gene: TRBV7-9
CDR3 DNA: TGTGCCAGCGGCAGGGAGGACTATGGCTACACCTTC
CDR3 protein: CASGREDYGYTF

clone size: NA
J gene: TRBJ2-1
D gene: TRBD2
CDR3 length: 17
V gene: TRBV4-1
CDR3 DNA: TGCGCCAGCAGCCAAACTAGCGATGGCAGCGGTCGCAATGAGCAGTTCTTC
CDR3 protein: CASSQTSDGSGRNEQFF

clone size: many
J gene: TRBJ2-2
D gene: NA
CDR3 length: 16
V gene: TRBV7-6
CDR3 DNA: TGTGCCAGCAGCTCACCTCTAGGGACAATGGGCGGGGAGCTGTTTTTT
CDR3 protein: CASSSPLGTMGGELFF

clone size: NA
J gene: TRBJ2-4
D gene: NA
CDR3 length: 14
V gene: TRBV18
CDR3 DNA: TGTGCCAGCTCACCACCCGATCGCGGGGTCATTCAGTACTTC
CDR3 protein: CASSPPDRGVIQYF

clone size: many
J gene: TRBJ2-2
D gene: TRBD2
CDR3 length: 17
V gene: TRBV3-1
CDR3 DNA: TGTGCCAGCAGCCAATTTTCCGCGGGGGGAAACACCGGGGAGCTGTTTTTT
CDR3 protein: CASSQFSAGGNTGELFF